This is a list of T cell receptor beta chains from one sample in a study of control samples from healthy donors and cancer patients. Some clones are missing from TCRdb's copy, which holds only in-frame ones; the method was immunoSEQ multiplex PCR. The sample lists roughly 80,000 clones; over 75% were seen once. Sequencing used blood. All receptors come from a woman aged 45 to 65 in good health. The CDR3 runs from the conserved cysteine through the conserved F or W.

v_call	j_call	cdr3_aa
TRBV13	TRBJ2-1	CASTTLAMGEQFF
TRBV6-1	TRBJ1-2	CASSEFSFGYGYTF
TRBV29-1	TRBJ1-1	CSATSHVDTEAFF
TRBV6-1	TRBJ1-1	CASSEYPGQGTEAFF
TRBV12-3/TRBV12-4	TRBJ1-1	CAIQRRANTEAFF
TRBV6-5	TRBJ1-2	CASEGPPQGIYGYTF
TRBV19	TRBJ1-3	CASSGRRGRNTIYF
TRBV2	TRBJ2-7	CASSDWDNSYEQYF
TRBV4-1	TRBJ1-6	CASSRTGESPLHF
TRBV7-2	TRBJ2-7	CASSWGNSRKYEQYF
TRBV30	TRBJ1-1	CAWSSNWYTGVNTEAFF
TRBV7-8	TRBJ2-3	CASSSSGTGGGATDTQYF
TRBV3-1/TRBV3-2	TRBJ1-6	CASSQLWTTLHF
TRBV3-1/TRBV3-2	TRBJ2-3	CASRSGRGTDTQYF
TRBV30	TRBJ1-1	CALVAMNTEAFF
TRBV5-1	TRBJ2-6	CASSLGQGPTSGANVLTF
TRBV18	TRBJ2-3	CASSATGVQGDTQYF
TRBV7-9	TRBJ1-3	CASSSRTADSGNTIYF
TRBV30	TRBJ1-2	CAWDPGTGGVRYYGYTF
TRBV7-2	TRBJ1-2	CASSLILTGTFLSYGYTF
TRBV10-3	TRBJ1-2	CAISENRDTDGYTF
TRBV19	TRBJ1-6	CASSHFTGGASSPLHF
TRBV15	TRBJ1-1	CATSNQQGKTEAFF
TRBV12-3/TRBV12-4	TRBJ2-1	CASSLNNEQFF
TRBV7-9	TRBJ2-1	CASSLGAGYDRQFF
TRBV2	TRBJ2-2	CASSTAGAGTGELFF
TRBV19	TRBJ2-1	CASSTPRSHNEQFF
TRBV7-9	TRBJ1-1	CASSLGQLNTEAFF
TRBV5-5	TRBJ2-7	CASSLAEIYEQYF
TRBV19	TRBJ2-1	CASSEGGGFNEQFF
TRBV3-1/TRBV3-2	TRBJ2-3	CASSQEERGDTQYF
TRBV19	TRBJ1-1	CASSVEGEGKTFF
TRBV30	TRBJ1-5	CAWSVRGLQPQHF
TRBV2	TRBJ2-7	CASKKSYEQYF
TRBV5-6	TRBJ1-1	CASSLAGLTEAFF
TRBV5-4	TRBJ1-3	CASSRDRAEPSGNTIYF
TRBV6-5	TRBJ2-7	CASRPILAGGAEQYF
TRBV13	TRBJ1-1	CASSRRTGGANTEAFF
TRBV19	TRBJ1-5	CASSIRVNQPQHF
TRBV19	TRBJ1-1	CASSIGRILMNTEAFF
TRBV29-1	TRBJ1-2	CSVEGGQGDGGYTF
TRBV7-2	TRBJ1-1	CASSLGYRDEAFF
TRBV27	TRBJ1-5	CASRGIPGQPQHF
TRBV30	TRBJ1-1	CAWSGQYSEAFF
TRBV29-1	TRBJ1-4	CSVVVPTVATNEKLFF
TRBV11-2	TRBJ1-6	CASSSGTGLPVSSPLHF
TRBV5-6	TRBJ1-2	CASSPQQSSIGYTF
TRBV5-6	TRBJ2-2	CASSLGQRNTGELFF
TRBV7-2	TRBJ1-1	CASSLGLMGTEAFF
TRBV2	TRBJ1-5	CASSSWTGWNQPQHF
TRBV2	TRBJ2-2	CASMDRFNTGELFF
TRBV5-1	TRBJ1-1	CASSSRENTEAFF
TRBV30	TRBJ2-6	CALLRDRGFGANVLTF
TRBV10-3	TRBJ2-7	CAISQPSGYEQYF
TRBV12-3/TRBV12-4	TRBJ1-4	CASRIDEKLFF
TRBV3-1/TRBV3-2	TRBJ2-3	CASSQVALLAGGPGLDTQYF
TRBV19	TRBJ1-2	CASRTLNYGYTF
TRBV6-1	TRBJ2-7	CASSDAAGYEQYF